The clone carrying this TCR beta chain came up a few times. Its antigen is undetermined. This sample stems from a study of beta chain features in type 1 diabetes. Findings and limits, study-wide: Patients' naive, central memory and Treg TCRB repertoires seemed closer to one another than those of healthy donors. Among patients with Type 1 diabetes, TCRB CDR3s were moderately but significantly shorter in every one of the four CD4+ subsets. VDJ junctions in type 1 diabetes patients carried more deletions and fewer insertions. These data did not resolve whether HLA type affects TCRB rearrangement.

Purity above 98% was achieved in all sorted populations. Expressed TCRB transcripts were sequenced, since all the RNA that had been isolated was reverse transcribed. TCRdb's table, derived via immunoSEQ multiplex PCR, lists solely in-frame clones and lacks some. Of under 250,000 clones in the sample, roughly 13% are singletons; the top ten hold approximately 0.018%. Source material: naive CD4+ T cells from blood. The sequence derives from a man aged 25-45 years with type 1 diabetes.

The CDR3 is CASSLESGSSYEQYF. CDR3 sequence (DNA): TGTGCCAGCAGCTTGGAGTCTGGAAGCTCCTACGAGCAGTACTTC. The chain recombines TRBV11-3 with TRBJ2-7; D remains ambiguous. V shed 3 bases and J shed 0 bases, with 12 bases lying between them. The germline V gene has CDR1 SGHNT and CDR2 YENEEA. The CDR3 extends over 15 amino acids.